Here is one T cell receptor (beta chain) with its context. Treatment reported: roughly 18 received Ad26.COV2.S at low or high dose, single or two shots; 5 received placebo; per-sample allocation not given. Samples came from day 63 after the first vaccine or placebo injection. This sample stems from a study of Ad26.COV2.S vaccination and SARS-CoV-2 variants. The J segment lost 3 bases and the V segment lost 4 bases, leaving 4 bases of the junction unmatched. Germline V gene sequence: CDR1 MNHNS, CDR2 SASEGT. The CDR3 contains 16 residues. Using immunoSEQ multiplex PCR, the repertoire was profiled, and TCRdb retains in-frame clones only, with some absent. The sample has about 370,000 clones, about 88% seen once; the top ten hold under 3.5%.

This clonotype was obtained from a person aged 18-60 years who received the Ad26.COV2.S COVID-19 vaccine or a placebo. This chain uses TRBV6-1 with TRBJ2-2; 11 bases are a match to TRBD2. Here the sequenced sample was peripheral blood, taken in a trial of Ad26.COV2.S vaccine versus placebo. The CDR3 nucleotides are TGTGCCAGCAGTGCACTAGCGGGGGCCGACACCGGGGAGCTGTTTTTT. Its translation is CASSALAGADTGELFF.